This TCR beta chain was identified during a study of shared clonotypes between healthy human individuals. Findings and caveats of the study: Rarefaction analysis demonstrated incomplete sorted-subset sequencing notwithstanding large depth. Only blood was sampled; tissue repertoires likely differ.

Investigators spread the genomic DNA of each subset evenly over several immunoSEQ plates. Repertoires were generated with immunoSEQ multiplex PCR, while TCRdb's copy carries only in-frame clones and drops some. The sample shows about 2.4 million clones, over 85% of them seen only once. Per germline, CDR1 GTSNPN and CDR2 SVGIG (reference sequence). V dropped 0 bases and J dropped 8 bases, with 10 bases sitting between them. This CDR3 has 13 amino acids. Regarding this clone: The antigen is unknown.

Sequenced input: naive CD4+ T cells sorted from blood. Stated subset: CD45RA+ positively selected. This chain links TRBV30 with TRBJ1-4; no reliable D call. The TCR sequence derives from a man younger than 35 in good health. Here the CDR3 DNA reads TGTGCCTGGAGTGTACTTGCATGGGAAAAACTGTTTTTT. This encodes CAWSVLAWEKLFF.